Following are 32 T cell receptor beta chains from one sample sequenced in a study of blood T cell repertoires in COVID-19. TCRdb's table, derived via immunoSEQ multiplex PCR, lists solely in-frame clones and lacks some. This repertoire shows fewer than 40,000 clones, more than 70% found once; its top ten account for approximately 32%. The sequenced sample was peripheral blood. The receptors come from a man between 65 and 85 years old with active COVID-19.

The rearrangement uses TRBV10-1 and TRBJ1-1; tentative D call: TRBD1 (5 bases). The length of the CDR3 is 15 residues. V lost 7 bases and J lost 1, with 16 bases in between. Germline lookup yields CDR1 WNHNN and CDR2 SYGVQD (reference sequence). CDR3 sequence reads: CASTYLGGGNTEAFF. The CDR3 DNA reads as TGCGCCAGCACCTACCTTGGCGGGGGGAACACTGAAGCTTTCTTT.

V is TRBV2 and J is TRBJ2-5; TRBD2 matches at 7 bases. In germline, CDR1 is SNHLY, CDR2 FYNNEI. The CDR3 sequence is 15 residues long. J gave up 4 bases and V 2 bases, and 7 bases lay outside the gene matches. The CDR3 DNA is TGTGCCAGCAGTGAATGGGAGCGGGACCCAGAGACCCAGTACTTC. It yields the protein CASSEWERDPETQYF.

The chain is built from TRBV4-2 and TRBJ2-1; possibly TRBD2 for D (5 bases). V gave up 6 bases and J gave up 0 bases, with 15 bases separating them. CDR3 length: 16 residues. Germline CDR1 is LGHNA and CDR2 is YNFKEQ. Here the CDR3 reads CASRPEARSSYNEQFF. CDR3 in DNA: TGTGCCAGCAGGCCGGAGGCCAGAAGCTCCTACAATGAGCAGTTCTTC.

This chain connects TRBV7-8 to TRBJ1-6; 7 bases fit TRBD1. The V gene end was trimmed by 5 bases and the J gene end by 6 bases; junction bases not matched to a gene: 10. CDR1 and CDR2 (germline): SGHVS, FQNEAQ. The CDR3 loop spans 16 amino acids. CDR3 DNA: TGTGCCAGCAGCACGCAGGGGGTAGCGACTAATTCACCCCTCCACTTT. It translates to CASSTQGVATNSPLHF.

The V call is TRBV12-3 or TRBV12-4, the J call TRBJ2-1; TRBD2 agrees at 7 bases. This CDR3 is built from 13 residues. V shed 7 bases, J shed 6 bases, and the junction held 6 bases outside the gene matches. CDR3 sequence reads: CASTSGTINEQFF. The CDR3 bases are TGTGCCAGCACCTCCGGGACTATCAATGAGCAGTTCTTC.

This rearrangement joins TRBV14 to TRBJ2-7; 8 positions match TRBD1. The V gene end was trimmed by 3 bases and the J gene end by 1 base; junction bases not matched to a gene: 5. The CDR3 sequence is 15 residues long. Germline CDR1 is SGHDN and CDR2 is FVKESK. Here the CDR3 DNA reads TGTGCCAGCAGCCAGGGGACAGGCGGGTCCTACGAGCAGTACTTC. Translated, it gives CASSQGTGGSYEQYF.

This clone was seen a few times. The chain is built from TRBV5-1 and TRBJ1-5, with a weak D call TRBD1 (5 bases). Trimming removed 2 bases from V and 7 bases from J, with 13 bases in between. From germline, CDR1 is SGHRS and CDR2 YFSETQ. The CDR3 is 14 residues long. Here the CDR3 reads CASSFRGEGQPQHF. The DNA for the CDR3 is TGCGCCAGCAGCTTCAGAGGGGAGGGACAGCCCCAGCATTTT.

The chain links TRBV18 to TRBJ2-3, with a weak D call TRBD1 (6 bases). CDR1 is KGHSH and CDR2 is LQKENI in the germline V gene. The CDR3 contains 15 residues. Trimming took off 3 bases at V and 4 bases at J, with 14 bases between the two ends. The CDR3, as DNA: TGTGCCAGCTCACCTCTGGGGGCGGTAGCAGATACGCAGTATTTT. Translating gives CASSPLGAVADTQYF.

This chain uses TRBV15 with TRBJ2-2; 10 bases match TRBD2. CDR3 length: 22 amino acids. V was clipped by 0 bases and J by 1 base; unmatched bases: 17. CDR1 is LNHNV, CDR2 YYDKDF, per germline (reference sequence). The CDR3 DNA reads TGTGCCACCAGCAGAGATTTTTACCGTCTATACGGGACTAGCGAGAACACCGGGGAGCTGTTTTTT. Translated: CATSRDFYRLYGTSENTGELFF.

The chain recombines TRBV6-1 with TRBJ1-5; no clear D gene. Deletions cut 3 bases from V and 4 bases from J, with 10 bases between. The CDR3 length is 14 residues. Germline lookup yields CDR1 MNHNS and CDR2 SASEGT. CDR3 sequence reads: CASSDPSLNQPQHF. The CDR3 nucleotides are TGTGCCAGCAGTGACCCCTCCCTAAATCAGCCCCAGCATTTT.

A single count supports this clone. The CDR3: CASSEAGTGNYEQYF. The CDR3 DNA reads TGTGCCAGCAGTGAAGCGGGGACAGGTAACTACGAGCAGTACTTC. The chain is built from TRBV6-1 and TRBJ2-7, with TRBD1 identical over 8 bases. The V gene's germline CDR1 is MNHNS and CDR2 SASEGT. The V and J ends lost 0 bases and 3 bases, in that order; junction bases with no gene match: 4. The CDR3 has 15 residues.

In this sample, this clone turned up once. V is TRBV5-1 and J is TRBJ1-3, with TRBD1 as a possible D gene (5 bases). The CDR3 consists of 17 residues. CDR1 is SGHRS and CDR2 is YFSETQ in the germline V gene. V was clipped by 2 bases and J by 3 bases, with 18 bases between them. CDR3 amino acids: CASSLGTGSWDGNTIYF. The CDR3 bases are TGCGCCAGCAGCTTAGGTACAGGATCTTGGGATGGAAACACCATATATTTT.

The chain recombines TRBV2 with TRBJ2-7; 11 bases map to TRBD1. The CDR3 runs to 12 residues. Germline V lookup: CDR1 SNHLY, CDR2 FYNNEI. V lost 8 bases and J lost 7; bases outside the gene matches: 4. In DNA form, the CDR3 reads TGTGCCAGCCAGGACAGGGGGCTTGAGCAGTACTTC. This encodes CASQDRGLEQYF. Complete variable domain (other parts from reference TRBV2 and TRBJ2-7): EPEVTQTPSHQVTQMGQEVILRCVPISNHLYFYWYRQILGQKVEFLVSFYNNEISEKSEIFDDQFSVERPDGSNFTLKIRSTKLEDSAMYFCASQDRGLEQYFGPGTRLTVT.

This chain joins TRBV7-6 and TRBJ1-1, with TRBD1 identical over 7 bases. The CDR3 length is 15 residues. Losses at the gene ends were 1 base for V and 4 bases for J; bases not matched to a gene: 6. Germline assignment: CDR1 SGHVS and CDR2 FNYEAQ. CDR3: CASSLGGQHITEAFF. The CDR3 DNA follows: TGTGCCAGCAGCTTAGGGGGACAGCACATCACTGAAGCTTTCTTT.

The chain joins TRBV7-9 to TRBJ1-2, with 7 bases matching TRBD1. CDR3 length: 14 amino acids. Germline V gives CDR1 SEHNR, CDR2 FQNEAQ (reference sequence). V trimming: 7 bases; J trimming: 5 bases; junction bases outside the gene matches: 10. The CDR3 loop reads CASTLTDRRYGYTF. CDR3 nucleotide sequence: TGTGCCAGCACCCTCACGGACAGGCGATATGGCTACACCTTC.

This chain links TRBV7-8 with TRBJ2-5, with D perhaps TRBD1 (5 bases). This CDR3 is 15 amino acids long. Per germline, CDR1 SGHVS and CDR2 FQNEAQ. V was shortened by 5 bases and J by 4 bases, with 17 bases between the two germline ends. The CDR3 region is CASSPQGLGPETQYF. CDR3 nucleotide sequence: TGTGCCAGCAGCCCGCAGGGCTTAGGTCCAGAGACCCAGTACTTC.

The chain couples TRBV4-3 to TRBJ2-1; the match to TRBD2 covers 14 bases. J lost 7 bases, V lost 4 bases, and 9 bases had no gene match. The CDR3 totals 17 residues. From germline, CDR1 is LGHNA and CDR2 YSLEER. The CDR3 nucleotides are TGCGCCAGCAGCCTCCGACTAGCGGGGGGGATTATAAATGAGCAGTTCTTC. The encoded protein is CASSLRLAGGIINEQFF.

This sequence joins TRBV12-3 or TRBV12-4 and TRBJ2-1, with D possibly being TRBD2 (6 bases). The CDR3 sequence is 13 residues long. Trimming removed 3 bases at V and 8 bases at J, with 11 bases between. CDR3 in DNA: TGTGCCAGCAGTTTCGGGAGTGATGATGAGCAGTTCTTC. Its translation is CASSFGSDDEQFF.

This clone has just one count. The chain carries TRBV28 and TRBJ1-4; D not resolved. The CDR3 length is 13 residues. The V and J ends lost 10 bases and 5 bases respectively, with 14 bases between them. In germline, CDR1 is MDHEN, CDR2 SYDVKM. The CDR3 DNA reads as TGTGCCATCCGGGAACAGCGAAATGAAAAACTGTTTTTT. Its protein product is CAIREQRNEKLFF.

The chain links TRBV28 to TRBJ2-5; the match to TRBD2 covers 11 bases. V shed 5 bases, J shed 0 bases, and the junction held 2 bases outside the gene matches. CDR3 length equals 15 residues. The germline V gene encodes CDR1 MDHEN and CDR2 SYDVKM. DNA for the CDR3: TGTGCCAGCAGTGAGACTAGCGGGAACCAAGAGACCCAGTACTTC. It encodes CASSETSGNQETQYF. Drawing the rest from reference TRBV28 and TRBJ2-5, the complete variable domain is DVKVTQSSRYLVKRTGEKVFLECVQDMDHENMFWYRQDPGLGLRLIYFSYDVKMKEKGDIPEGYSVSREKKERFSLILESASTNQTSMYLCASSETSGNQETQYFGPGTRLLVL.

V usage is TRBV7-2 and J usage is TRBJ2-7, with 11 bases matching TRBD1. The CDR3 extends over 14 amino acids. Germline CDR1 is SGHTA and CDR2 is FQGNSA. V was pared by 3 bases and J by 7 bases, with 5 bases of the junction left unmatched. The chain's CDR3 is CASSLGTGGKEQYF. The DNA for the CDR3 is TGTGCCAGCAGCTTGGGGACAGGGGGAAAGGAGCAGTACTTC.

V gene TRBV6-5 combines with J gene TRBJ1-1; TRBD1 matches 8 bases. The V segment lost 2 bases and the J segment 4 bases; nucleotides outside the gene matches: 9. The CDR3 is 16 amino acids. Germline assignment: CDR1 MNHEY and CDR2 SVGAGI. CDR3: CASSYVQGARGTEAFF. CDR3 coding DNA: TGTGCCAGCAGTTACGTCCAGGGGGCGAGAGGCACTGAAGCTTTCTTT.

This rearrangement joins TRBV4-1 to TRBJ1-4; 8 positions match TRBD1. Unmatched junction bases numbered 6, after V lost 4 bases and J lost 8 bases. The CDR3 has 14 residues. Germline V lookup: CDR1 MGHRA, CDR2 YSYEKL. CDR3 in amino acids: CASSRGQGGEKLFF. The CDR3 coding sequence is TGCGCCAGCAGCCGAGGACAGGGTGGAGAAAAACTGTTTTTT.

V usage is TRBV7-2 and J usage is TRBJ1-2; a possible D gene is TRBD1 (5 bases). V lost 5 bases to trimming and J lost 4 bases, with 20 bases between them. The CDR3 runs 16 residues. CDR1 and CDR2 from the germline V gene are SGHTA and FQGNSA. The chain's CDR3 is CASSPAPNTGPYGYTF. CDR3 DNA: TGTGCCAGCAGCCCGGCCCCAAATACAGGCCCCTATGGCTACACCTTC.

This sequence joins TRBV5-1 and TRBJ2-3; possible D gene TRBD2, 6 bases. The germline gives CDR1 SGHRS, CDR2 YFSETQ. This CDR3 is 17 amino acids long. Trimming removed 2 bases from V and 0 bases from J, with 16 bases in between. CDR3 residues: CASSFRVGGVSTDTQYF. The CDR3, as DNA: TGCGCCAGCAGCTTCAGAGTGGGCGGGGTCAGCACAGATACGCAGTATTTT.

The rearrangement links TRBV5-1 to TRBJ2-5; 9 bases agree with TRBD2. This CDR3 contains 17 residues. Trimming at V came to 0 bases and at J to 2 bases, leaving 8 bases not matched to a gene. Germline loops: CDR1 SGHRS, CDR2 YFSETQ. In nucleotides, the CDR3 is TGCGCCAGCAGCTTGGGTTTCCGACTAGCGGAACAAGAGACCCAGTACTTC. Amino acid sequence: CASSLGFRLAEQETQYF.

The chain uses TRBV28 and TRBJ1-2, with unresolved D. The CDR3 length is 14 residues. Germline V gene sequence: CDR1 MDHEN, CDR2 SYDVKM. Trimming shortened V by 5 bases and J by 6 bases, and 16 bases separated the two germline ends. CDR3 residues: CASSPLTMSHGYTF. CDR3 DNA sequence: TGTGCCAGCAGTCCACTCACCATGTCCCATGGCTACACCTTC.

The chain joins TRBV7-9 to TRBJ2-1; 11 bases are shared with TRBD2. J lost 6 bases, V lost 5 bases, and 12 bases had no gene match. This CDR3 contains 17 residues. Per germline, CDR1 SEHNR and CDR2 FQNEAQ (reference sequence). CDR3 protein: CASSPDLPSGRFNEQFF. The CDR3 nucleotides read TGTGCCAGCAGCCCCGACCTCCCTAGCGGGAGGTTCAATGAGCAGTTCTTC.

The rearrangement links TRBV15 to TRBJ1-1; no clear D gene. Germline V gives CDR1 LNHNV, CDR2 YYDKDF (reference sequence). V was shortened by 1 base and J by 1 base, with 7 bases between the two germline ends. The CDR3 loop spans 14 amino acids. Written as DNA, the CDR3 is TGTGCCACCAGCAGAGTGGCGGGGAACACTGAAGCTTTCTTT. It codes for CATSRVAGNTEAFF.

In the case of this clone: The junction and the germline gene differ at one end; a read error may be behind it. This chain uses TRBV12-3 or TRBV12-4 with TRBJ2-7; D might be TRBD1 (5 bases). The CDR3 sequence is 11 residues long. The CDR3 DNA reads TGTGCCAGCAGTTCGGACACAACTACGGGCTTC. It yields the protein CASSSDTTTGF.

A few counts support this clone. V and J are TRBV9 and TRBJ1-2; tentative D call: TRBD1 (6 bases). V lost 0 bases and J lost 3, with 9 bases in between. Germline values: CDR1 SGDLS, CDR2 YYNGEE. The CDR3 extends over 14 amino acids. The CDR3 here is CASSVAGQYYGYTF. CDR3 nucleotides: TGTGCCAGCAGCGTAGCTGGACAGTACTATGGCTACACCTTC.

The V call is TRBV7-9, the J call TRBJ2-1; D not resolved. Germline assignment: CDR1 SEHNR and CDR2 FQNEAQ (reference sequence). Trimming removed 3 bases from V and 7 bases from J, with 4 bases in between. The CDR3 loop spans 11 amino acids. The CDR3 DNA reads TGTGCCAGCAGCTTCGCGAATGAGCAGTTCTTC. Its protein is CASSFANEQFF.